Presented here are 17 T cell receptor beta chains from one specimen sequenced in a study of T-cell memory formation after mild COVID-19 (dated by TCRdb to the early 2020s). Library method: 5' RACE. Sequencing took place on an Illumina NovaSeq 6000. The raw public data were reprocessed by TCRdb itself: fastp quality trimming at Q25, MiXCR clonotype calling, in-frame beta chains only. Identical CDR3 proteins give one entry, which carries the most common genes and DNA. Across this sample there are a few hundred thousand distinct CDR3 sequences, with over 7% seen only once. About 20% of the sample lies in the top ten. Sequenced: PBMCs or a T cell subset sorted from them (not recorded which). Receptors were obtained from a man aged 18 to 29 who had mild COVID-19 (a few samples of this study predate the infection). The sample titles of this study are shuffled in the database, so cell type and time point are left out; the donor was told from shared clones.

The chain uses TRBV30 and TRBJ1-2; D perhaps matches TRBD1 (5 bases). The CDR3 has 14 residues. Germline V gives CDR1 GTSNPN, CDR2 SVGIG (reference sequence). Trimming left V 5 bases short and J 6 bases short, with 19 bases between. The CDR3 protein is CAWLPPARGDGYTF. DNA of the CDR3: TGTGCCTGGTTACCCCCGGCTCGGGGGGATGGCTACACCTTC.

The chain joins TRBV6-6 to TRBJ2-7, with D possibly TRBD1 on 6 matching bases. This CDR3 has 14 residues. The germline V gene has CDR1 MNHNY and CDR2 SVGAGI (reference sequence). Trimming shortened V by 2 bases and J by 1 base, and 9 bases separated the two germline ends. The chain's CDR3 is CASSYGDTSYEQYF. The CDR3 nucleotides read TGTGCCAGCAGTTACGGGGACACGTCCTACGAGCAGTACTTC.

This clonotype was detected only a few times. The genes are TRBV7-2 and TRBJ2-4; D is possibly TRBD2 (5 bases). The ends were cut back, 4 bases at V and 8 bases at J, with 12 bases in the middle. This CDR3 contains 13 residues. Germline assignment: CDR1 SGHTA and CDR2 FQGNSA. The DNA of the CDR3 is TGTGCCAGCAGCTACGCCCGGGGAGACATTCAGTACTTC. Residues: CASSYARGDIQYF.

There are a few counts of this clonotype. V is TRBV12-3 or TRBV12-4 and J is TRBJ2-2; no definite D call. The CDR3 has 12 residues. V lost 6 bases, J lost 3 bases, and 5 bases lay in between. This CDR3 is CASRHHTGELFF. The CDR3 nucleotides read TGTGCCAGCAGGCATCACACCGGGGAGCTGTTTTTT.

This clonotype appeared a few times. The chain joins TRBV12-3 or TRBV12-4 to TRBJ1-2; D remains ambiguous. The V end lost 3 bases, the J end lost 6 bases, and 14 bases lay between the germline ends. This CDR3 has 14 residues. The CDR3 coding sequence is TGTGCCAGCAGTTTCTCCGGCAGGAGAAATGGCTACACCTTC. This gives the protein CASSFSGRRNGYTF.

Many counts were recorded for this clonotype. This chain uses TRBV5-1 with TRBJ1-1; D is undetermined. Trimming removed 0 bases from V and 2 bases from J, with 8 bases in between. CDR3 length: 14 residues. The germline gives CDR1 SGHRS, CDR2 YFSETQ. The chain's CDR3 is CASSLESTNTEAFF. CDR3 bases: TGCGCCAGCAGCTTGGAATCTACAAACACTGAAGCTTTCTTT.

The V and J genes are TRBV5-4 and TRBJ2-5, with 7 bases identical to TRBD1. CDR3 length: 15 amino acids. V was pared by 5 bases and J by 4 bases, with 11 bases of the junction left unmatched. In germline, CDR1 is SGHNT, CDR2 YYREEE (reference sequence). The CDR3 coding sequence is TGTGCCAGCAGTCCGGAACAGGGGAATATAGAGACCCAGTACTTC. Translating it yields CASSPEQGNIETQYF.

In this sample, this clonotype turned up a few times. For the CDR3, the DNA is TGTGCCAGCAGCGGGCAGGGGGCGCACACTGAAGCTTTCTTT. As protein: CASSGQGAHTEAFF. The genes are TRBV7-3 and TRBJ1-1; 8 bases agree with TRBD1. CDR3 length: 14 amino acids. Germline V lookup: CDR1 SGHTA, CDR2 FQGTGA. The V segment lost 5 bases and the J segment 3 bases; nucleotides outside the gene matches: 5.

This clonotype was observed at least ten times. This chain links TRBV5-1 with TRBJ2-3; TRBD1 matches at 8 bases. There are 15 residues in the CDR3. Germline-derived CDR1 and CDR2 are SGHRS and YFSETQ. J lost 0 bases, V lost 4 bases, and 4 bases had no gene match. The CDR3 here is CASSRDRGSTDTQYF. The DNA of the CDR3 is TGCGCCAGCAGCCGCGACAGGGGCAGCACAGATACGCAGTATTTT. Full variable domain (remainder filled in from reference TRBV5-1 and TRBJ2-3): KAGVTQTPRYLIKTRGQQVTLSCSPISGHRSVSWYQQTPGQGLQFLFEYFSETQRNKGNFPGRFSGRQFSNSRSEMNVSTLELGDSALYLCASSRDRGSTDTQYFGPGTRLTVL.

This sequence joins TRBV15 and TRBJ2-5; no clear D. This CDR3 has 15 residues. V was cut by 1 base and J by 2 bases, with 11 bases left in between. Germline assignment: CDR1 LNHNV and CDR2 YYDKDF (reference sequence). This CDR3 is CATSRVGTEQETQYF. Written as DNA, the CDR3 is TGTGCCACCAGCAGAGTTGGAACAGAACAAGAGACCCAGTACTTC.

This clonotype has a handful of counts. CDR3 in amino acids: CASSSLGTGGLYGYTF. Here the CDR3 DNA reads TGTGCCAGCAGCAGCCTGGGGACAGGGGGCCTATATGGCTACACCTTC. The rearrangement links TRBV7-4 to TRBJ1-2; 12 bases line up with TRBD1. The V and J ends lost 5 bases and 5 bases, in that order; junction bases with no gene match: 9. In germline, CDR1 is SGHVT, CDR2 SQSDAQ. This CDR3 comprises 16 residues.

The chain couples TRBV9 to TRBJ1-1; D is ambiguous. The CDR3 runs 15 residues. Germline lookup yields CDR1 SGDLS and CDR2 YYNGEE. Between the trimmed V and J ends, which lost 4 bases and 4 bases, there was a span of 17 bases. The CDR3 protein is CASSTSDRFGTEAFF. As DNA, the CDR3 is TGTGCCAGCAGCACCTCGGACCGGTTTGGCACTGAAGCTTTCTTT.

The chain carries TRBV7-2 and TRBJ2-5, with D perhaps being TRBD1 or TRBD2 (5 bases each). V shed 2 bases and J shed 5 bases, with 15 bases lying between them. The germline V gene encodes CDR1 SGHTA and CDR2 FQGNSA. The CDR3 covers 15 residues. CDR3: CASSLTRGGGETQYF. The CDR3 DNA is TGTGCCAGCAGCTTAACGAGGGGCGGTGGGGAGACCCAGTACTTC.

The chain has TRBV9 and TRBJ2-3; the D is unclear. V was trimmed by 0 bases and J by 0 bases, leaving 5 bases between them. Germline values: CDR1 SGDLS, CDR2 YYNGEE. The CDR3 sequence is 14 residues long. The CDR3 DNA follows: TGTGCCAGCAGCGTAGCGGGCAGCACAGATACGCAGTATTTT. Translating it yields CASSVAGSTDTQYF. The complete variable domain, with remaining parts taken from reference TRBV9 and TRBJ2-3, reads DSGVTQTPKHLITATGQRVTLRCSPRSGDLSVYWYQQSLDQGLQFLIQYYNGEERAKGNILERFSAQQFPDLHSELNLSSLELGDSALYFCASSVAGSTDTQYFGPGTRLTVL.

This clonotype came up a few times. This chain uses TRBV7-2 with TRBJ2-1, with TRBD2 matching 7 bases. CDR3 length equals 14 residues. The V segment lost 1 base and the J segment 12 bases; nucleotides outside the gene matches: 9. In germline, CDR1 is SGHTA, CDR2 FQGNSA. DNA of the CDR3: TGTGCCAGCAGCTTAGGAGCGGGGTCCCCTAGGCAGTTCTTC. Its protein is CASSLGAGSPRQFF.

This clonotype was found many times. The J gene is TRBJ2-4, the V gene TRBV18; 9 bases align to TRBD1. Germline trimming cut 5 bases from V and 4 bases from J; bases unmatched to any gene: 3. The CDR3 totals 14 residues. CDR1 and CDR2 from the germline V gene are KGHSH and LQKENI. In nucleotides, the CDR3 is TGTGCCAGCTCAACGGGACAGGGAAAAAACATTCAGTACTTC. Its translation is CASSTGQGKNIQYF.

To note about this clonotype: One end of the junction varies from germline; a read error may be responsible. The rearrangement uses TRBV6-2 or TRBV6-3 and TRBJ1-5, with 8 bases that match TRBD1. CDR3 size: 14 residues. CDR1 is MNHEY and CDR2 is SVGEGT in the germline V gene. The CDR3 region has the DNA TGTGCCAGCTCGGACAGGGCAGTCAATCAGCCACAGCATTTT. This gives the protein CASSDRAVNQPQHF.